This TCR beta chain emerged from a study of cytomegalovirus exposure and HLA in healthy donors. 60 Vbeta and 13 Jbeta primers were used in PCR. Method: immunoSEQ multiplex PCR; TCRdb's copy keeps in-frame clones and lacks some. Of around 190,000 clones listed, approximately 82% are singletons. The V gene's germline CDR1 is SGHRS and CDR2 YFSETQ. The CDR3 is 14 residues long. The ends were cut back, 0 bases at V and 9 bases at J, with 13 bases in the middle. The rearrangement links TRBV5-1 to TRBJ2-1; D possibly corresponds to TRBD2 (6 bases). Sequencing was performed on PBMCs. The TCR sequence derives from a girl aged 2 to 9 in good health and CMV-seropositive. The CDR3 DNA reads TGCGCCAGCAGCTTGGCTGGCGGGGTGGGTGAGCAGTTCTTC. Protein: CASSLAGGVGEQFF.